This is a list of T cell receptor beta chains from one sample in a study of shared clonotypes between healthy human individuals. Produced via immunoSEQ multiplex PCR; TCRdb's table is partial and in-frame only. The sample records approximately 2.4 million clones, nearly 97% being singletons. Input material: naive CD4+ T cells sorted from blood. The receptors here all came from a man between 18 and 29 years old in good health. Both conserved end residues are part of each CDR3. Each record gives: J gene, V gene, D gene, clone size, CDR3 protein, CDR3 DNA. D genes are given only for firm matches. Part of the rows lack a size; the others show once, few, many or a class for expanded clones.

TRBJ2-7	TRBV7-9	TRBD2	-	CASSLRGGGLAGSSYEQYF	TGTGCCAGCAGCTTAAGGGGCGGGGGACTAGCGGGATCCTCCTACGAGCAGTACTTC
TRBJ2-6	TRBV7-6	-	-	CASSLTALYGANVLTF	TGTGCCAGCAGCTTGACAGCCCTCTACGGGGCCAACGTCCTGACTTTC
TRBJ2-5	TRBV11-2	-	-	CASSLERTGWETQYF	TGTGCCAGCAGCTTAGAGAGGACGGGGTGGGAGACCCAGTACTTC
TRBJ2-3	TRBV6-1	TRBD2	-	CASSEPGLAGLDTQYF	TGTGCCAGCAGTGAGCCGGGACTAGCGGGGCTGGATACGCAGTATTTT
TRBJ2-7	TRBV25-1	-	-	CAAGGSYEQYF	TGTGCCGCCGGGGGTTCCTACGAGCAGTACTTC
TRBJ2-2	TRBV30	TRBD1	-	CAWSSGTGRFSNTGELFF	TGTGCCTGGAGTTCCGGGACAGGGCGTTTCTCGAATACCGGGGAGCTGTTTTTT
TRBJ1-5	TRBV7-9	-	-	CASSSYSNQPQHF	TGTGCCAGCAGCTCTTATAGCAATCAGCCCCAGCATTTT
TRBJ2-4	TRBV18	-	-	CASSPPGQRGKNIQYF	TGTGCCAGCTCACCACCGGGCCAGCGCGGCAAAAACATTCAGTACTTC
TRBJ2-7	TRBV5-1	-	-	CASSGLGPGRSSYEQYF	TGCGCCAGCAGCGGTCTTGGCCCGGGAAGGAGCTCCTACGAGCAGTACTTC
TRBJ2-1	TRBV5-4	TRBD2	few	CASSSGTSGAYNEQFF	TGTGCCAGCAGCTCCGGGACTAGCGGGGCCTACAATGAGCAGTTCTTC
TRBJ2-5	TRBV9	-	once	CASSVEGAGETQYF	TGTGCCAGCAGCGTAGAAGGGGCGGGAGAGACCCAGTACTTC
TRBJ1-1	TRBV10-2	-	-	CASSESFREAFF	TGCGCCAGCAGTGAGTCGTTCAGGGAAGCTTTCTTT
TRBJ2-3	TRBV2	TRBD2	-	CASRGLADRSTDTQYF	TGTGCCAGCAGGGGACTAGCGGATAGAAGCACAGATACGCAGTATTTT
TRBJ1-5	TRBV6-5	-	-	CASSRRGDQPQHF	TGTGCCAGCAGCCGCCGCGGGGATCAGCCCCAGCATTTT
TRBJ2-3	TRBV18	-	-	CATARRETDTQYF	TGTGCCACCGCAAGGAGGGAAACAGATACGCAGTATTTT
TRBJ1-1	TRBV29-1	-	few	CSVGQVNTEAFF	TGCAGCGTTGGACAAGTGAACACTGAAGCTTTCTTT
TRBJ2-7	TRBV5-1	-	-	CASSLTGLGTYEQYF	TGCGCCAGCAGCTTGACGGGCTTGGGAACCTACGAGCAGTACTTC
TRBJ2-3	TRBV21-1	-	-	CASSYPQDRSATDTQYF	TGTGCCAGCAGCTACCCTCAAGACCGTTCGGCCACAGATACGCAGTATTTT
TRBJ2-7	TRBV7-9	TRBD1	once	CASSSMGTGYEQYF	TGTGCCAGCAGCTCCATGGGGACAGGCTACGAGCAGTACTTC
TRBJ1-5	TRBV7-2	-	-	CASSLERNQPQHF	TGTGCCAGCAGCTTAGAAAGGAATCAGCCCCAGCATTTT
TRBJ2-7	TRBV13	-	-	CASSVGMYEQYF	TGTGCCAGCAGCGTAGGTATGTACGAGCAGTACTTC
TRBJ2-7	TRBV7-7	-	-	CASSPGGVGSYEQYF	TGTGCTAGCAGCCCCGGGGGTGTGGGGTCCTACGAGCAGTACTTC
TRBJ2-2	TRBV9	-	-	CASSVGGRSNTGELFF	TGTGCCAGCAGCGTAGGAGGACGGTCGAACACCGGGGAGCTGTTTTTT
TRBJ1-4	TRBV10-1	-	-	CASSAHRPGHNEKLFF	TGCGCCAGCAGTGCCCATCGTCCGGGGCATAATGAAAAACTGTTTTTT
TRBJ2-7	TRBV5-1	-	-	CASSLDSRVYEQYF	TGCGCCAGCAGCTTGGATTCCAGGGTATACGAGCAGTACTTC
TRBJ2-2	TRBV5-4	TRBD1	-	CASSSPTGGYTGELFF	TGTGCCAGCAGCAGCCCGACAGGGGGGTACACCGGGGAGCTGTTTTTT
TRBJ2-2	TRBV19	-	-	CASSIKNTGELFF	TGTGCCAGTAGTATCAAGAACACCGGGGAGCTGTTTTTT
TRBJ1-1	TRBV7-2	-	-	CASSRYGAANTEAFF	TGTGCCAGCAGCCGATATGGGGCAGCGAACACTGAAGCTTTCTTT
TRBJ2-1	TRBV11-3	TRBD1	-	CASSLESGGTNNEQFF	TGTGCCAGCAGCTTAGAATCAGGGGGAACGAACAATGAGCAGTTCTTC
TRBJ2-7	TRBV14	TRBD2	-	CASSQESGGAYEQYF	TGTGCCAGCAGCCAAGAAAGCGGGGGGGCTTACGAGCAGTACTTC
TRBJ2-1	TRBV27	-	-	CASMGGSYNEQFF	TGTGCCAGTATGGGGGGCAGCTACAATGAGCAGTTCTTC
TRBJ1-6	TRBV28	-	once	CASSFPGRGNPPLHF	TGTGCCAGCAGCTTCCCGGGACGAGGAAATCCACCCCTCCACTTT
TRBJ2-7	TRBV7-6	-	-	CASSPGHSYEQYF	TGTGCCAGCAGCCCCGGACACTCCTACGAGCAGTACTTC
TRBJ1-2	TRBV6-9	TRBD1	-	CASTGQGPNYGYTF	TGTGCCAGCACAGGACAGGGCCCTAACTATGGCTACACCTTC
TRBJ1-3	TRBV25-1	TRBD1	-	CASSPTGGSYENTIYF	TGTGCCAGCAGTCCAACAGGGGGCTCCTATGAAAACACCATATATTTT
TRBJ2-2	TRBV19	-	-	CASREDEGNTGELFF	TGTGCCAGTAGAGAGGACGAGGGGAACACCGGGGAGCTGTTTTTT
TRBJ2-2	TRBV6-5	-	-	CASARSGELFF	TGTGCAAGCGCAAGGTCCGGGGAGCTGTTTTTT
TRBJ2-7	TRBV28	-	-	CASSSTGYEQYF	TGTGCCAGCAGCTCGACAGGCTACGAGCAGTACTTC
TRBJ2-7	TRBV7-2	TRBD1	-	CASSLGNRGTYEQYF	TGTGCCAGCAGCTTGGGGAACAGGGGAACCTACGAGCAGTACTTC
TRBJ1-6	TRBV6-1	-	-	CAIQADLLYNSPLHF	TGTGCTATTCAGGCAGACCTACTCTATAATTCACCCCTCCACTTT
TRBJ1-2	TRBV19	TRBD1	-	CASSTTGTGYTF	TGTGCCAGTAGTACGACAGGGACTGGCTACACCTTC
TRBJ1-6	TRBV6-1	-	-	CASRREGSPNSPLHF	TGTGCCAGCAGACGAGAGGGCAGCCCCAATTCACCCCTCCACTTT
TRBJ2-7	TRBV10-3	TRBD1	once	CATANHRQGTYEQYF	TGTGCCACCGCAAATCATAGACAGGGGACCTACGAGCAGTACTTC